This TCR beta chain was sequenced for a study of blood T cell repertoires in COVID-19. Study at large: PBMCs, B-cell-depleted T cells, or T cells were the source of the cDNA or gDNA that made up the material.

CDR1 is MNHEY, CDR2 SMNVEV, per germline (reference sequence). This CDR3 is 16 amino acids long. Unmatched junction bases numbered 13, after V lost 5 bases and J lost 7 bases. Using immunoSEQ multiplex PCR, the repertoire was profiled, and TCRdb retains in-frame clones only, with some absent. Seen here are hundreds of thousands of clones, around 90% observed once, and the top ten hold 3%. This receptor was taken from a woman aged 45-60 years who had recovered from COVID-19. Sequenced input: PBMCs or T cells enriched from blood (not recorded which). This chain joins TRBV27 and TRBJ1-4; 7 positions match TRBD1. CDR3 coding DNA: TGTGCCAGCAGTAGCCGTGTGACAGGGCATGGTGAAAAACTGTTTTTT. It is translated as CASSSRVTGHGEKLFF.